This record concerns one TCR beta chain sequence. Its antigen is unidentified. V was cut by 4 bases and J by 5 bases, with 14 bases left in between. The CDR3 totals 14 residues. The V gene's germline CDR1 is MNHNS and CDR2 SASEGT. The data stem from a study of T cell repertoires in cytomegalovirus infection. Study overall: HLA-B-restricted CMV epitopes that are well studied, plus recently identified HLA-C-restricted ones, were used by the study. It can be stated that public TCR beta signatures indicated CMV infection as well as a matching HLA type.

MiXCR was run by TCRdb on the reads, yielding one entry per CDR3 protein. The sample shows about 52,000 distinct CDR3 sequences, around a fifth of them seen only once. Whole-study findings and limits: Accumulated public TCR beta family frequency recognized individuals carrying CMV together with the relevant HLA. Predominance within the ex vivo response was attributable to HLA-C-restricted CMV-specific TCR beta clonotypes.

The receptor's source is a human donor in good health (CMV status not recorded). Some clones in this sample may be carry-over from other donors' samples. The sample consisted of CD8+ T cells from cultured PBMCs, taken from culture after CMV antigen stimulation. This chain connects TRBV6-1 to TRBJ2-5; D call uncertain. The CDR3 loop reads CASSALGYGETQYF. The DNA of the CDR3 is TGTGCCAGCAGTGCCCTCGGGTATGGGGAGACCCAGTACTTC.